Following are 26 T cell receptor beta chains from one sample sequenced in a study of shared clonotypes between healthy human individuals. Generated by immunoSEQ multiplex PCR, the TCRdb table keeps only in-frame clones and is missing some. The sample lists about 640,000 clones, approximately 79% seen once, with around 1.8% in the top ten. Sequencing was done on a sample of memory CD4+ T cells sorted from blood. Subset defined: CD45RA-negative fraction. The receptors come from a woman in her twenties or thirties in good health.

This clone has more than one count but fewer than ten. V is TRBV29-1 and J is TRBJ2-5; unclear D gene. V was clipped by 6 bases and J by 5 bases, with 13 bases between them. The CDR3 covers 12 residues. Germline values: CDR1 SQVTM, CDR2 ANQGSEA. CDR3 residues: CSVVTYRETQYF. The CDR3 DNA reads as TGCAGCGTCGTAACCTACCGGGAGACCCAGTACTTC.

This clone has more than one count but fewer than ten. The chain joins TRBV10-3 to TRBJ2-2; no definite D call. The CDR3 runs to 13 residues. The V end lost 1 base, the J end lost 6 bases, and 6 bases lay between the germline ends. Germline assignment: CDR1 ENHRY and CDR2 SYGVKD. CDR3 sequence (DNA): TGTGCCATCAGTGAGTTCGAACCCGGGGAGCTGTTTTTT. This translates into CAISEFEPGELFF.

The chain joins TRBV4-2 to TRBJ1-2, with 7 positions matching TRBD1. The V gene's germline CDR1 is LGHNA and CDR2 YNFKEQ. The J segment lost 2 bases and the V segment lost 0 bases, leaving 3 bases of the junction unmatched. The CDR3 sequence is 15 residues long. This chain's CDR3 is CASSQDQGQNYGYTF. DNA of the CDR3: TGTGCCAGCAGCCAAGATCAGGGACAGAACTATGGCTACACCTTC.

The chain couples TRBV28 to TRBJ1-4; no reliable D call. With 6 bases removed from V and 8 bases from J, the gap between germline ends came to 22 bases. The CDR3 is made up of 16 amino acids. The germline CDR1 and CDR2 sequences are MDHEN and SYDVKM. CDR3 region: CASRPNFPPDREKLFF. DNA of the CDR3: TGTGCCAGCAGACCCAATTTTCCGCCGGATAGGGAAAAACTGTTTTTT.

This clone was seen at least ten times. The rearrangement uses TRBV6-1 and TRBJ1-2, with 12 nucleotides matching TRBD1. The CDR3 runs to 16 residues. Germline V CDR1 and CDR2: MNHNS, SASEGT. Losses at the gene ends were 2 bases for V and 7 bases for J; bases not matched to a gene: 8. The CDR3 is CASSEFVGTGGGGYTF. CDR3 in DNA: TGTGCCAGCAGTGAATTTGTTGGGACAGGGGGCGGTGGCTACACCTTC.

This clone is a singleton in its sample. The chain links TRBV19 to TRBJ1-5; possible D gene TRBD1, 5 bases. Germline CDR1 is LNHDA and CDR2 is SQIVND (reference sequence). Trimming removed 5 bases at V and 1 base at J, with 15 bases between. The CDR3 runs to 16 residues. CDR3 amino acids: CASSLLQGLSNQPQHF. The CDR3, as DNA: TGTGCCAGTAGTTTACTCCAGGGACTAAGCAATCAGCCCCAGCATTTT.

CDR3 DNA sequence: TGTGCCAGTAGTGAGGAACAGGGGTACGGTGGCTACACCTTC. Translation gives CASSEEQGYGGYTF. This rearrangement joins TRBV19 to TRBJ1-2; the match to TRBD1 covers 7 bases. Germline CDR1 LNHDA, CDR2 SQIVND (reference sequence). With V trimmed by 5 bases and J by 7 bases, 10 bases remained unmatched. The CDR3 spans 14 residues.

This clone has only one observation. CDR3: CASSTTGTANYGYTF. In DNA form, the CDR3 reads TGTGCCAGTAGTACGACCGGGACAGCTAACTATGGCTACACCTTC. The chain joins TRBV19 to TRBJ1-2; 7 bases agree with TRBD1. Germline trimming cut 4 bases from V and 0 bases from J; bases unmatched to any gene: 5. CDR3 length: 15 residues. Germline assignment: CDR1 LNHDA and CDR2 SQIVND (reference sequence).

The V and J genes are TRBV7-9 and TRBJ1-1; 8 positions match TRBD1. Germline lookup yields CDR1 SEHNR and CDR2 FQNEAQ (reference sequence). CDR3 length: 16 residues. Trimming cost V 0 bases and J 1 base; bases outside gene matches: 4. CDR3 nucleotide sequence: TGTGCCAGCAGCTTAGCCACAGGGGGGTCGAACACTGAAGCTTTCTTT. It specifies CASSLATGGSNTEAFF.

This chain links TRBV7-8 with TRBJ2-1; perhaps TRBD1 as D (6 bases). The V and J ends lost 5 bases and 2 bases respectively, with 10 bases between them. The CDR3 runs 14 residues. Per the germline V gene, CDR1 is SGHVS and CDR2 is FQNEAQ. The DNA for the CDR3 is TGTGCCAGCAGCGTCGGACAGCCCTACAATGAGCAGTTCTTC. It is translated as CASSVGQPYNEQFF.

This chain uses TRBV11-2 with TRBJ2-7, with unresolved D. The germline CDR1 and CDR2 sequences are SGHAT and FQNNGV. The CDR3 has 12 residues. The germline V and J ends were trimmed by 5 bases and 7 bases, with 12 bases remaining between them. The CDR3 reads CASSRYVREQYF. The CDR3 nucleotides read TGTGCCAGCAGCCGTTATGTACGAGAGCAGTACTTC.

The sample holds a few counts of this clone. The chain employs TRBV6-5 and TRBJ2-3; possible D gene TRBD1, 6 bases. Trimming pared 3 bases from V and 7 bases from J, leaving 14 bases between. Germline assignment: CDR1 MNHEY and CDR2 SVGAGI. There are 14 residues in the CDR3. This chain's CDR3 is CASSYSGDRYTQYF. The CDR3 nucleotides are TGTGCCAGCAGTTATTCAGGGGACCGCTATACGCAGTATTTT.

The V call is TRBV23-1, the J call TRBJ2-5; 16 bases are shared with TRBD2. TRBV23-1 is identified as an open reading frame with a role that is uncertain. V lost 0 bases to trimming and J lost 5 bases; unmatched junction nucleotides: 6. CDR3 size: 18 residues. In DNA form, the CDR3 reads TGCGCCAGCAGTCAATCGGGGACTAGCGGGAGGGCCGCCGAGACCCAGTACTTC. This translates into CASSQSGTSGRAAETQYF.

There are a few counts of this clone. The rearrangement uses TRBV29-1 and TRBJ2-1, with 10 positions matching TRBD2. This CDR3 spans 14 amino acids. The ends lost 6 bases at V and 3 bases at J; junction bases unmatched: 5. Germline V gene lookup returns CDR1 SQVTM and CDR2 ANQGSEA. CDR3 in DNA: TGCAGCGTCGTAACTAGCGGGGACTACAATGAGCAGTTCTTC. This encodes CSVVTSGDYNEQFF.

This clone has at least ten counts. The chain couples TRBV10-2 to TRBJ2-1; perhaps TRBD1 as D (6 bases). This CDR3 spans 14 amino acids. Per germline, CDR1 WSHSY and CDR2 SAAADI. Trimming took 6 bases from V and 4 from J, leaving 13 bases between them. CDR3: CASRDRGSYNEQFF. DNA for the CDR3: TGCGCCAGCAGGGACAGAGGGAGTTACAATGAGCAGTTCTTC.

Written as DNA, the CDR3 is TGTGCCAGCAGTTACATGAGGAGGGGTGGCGAGCAGTACTTC. As protein: CASSYMRRGGEQYF. The chain uses TRBV6-5 and TRBJ2-7; a weak D match, TRBD2 (6 bases). Trimming cost V 2 bases and J 6 bases, with 14 bases left between them. The CDR3 extends over 14 amino acids. The germline V gene has CDR1 MNHEY and CDR2 SVGAGI.

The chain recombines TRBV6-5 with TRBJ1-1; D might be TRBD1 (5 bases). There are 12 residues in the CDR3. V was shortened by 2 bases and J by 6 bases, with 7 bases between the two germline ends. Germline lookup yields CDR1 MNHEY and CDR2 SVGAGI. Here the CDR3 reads CASSYGGAEAFF. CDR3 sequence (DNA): TGTGCCAGCAGTTACGGAGGGGCTGAAGCTTTCTTT.

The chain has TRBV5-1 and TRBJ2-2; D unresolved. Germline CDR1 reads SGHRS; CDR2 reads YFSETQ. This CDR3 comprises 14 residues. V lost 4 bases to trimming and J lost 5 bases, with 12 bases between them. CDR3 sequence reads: CASSGTIETGELFF. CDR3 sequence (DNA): TGCGCCAGCAGCGGCACAATTGAAACCGGGGAGCTGTTTTTT.

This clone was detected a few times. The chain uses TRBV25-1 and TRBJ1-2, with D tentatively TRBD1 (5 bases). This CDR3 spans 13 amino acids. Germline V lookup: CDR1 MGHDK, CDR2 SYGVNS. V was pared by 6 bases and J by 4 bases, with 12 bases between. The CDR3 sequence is CASSTGRGYGYTF. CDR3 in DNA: TGTGCCAGCAGCACAGGTCGAGGCTATGGCTACACCTTC.

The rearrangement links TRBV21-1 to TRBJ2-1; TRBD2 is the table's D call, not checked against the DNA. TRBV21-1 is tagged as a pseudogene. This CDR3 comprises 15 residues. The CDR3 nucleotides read TGTGCCAGCAGCTTTGGGGGGATCTGTTACAATGAGCAGTTCTTC. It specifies CASSFGGICYNEQFF.

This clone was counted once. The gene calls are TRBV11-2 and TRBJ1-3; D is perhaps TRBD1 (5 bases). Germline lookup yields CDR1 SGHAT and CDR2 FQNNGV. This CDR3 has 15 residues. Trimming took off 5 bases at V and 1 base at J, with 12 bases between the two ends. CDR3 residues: CASSPSGGSGNTIYF. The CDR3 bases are TGTGCCAGCAGCCCCTCTGGGGGATCTGGAAACACCATATATTTT.

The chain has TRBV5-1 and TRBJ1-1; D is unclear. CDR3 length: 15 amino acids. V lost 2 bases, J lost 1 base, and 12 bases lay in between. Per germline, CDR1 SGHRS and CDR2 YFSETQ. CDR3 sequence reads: CASSFQASGNTEAFF. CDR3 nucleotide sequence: TGCGCCAGCAGCTTCCAGGCGTCTGGGAACACTGAAGCTTTCTTT.

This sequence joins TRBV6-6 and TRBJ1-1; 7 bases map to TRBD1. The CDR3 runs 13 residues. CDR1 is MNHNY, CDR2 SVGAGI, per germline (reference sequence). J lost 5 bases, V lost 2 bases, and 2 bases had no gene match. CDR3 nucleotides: TGTGCCAGCAGTTACGACAGGGTTACTGAAGCTTTCTTT. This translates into CASSYDRVTEAFF.

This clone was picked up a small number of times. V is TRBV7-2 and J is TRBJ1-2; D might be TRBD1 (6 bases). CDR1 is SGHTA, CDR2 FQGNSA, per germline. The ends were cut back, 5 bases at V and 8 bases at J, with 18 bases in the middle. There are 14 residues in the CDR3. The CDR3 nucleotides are TGTGCCAGCAGCATAACAGGGACTAGTGGCGGCTACACCTTC. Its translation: CASSITGTSGGYTF.

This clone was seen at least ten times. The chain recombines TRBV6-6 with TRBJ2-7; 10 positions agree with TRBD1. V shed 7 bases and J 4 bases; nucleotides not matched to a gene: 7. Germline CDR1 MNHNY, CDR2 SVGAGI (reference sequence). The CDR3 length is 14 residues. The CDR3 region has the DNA TGTGCCAGCAAAATGGGACAGGGGAGTTACGAGCAGTACTTC. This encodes CASKMGQGSYEQYF.

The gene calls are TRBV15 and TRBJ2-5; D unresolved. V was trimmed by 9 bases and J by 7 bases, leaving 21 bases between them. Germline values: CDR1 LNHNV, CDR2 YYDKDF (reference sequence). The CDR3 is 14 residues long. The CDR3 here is CATQPGRYEVTQYF. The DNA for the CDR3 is TGTGCCACTCAACCTGGGCGGTACGAGGTGACCCAGTACTTC.